One and the same sample provided the 14 T cell receptor beta chains below, sequenced in a study of cytomegalovirus exposure and HLA in healthy donors. The PCR was carried out with 60 Vbeta primers and 13 Jbeta primers. Sequencing used immunoSEQ multiplex PCR; TCRdb keeps in-frame clones, though not all of them. Of about 220,000 clones in the sample, about 80% are singletons; the top ten hold approximately 1.8%. Sequenced input: PBMCs. These receptors were taken from a male donor in good health and CMV-seronegative.

V is TRBV27 and J is TRBJ2-7; the match to TRBD2 covers 10 bases. Germline CDR1 reads MNHEY; CDR2 reads SMNVEV (reference sequence). The CDR3 loop spans 16 amino acids. The V gene end was trimmed by 0 bases and the J gene end by 4 bases; junction bases not matched to a gene: 6. The CDR3: CASSLSQRGGNYEQYF. Written as DNA, the CDR3 is TGTGCCAGCAGTTTATCTCAGCGGGGGGGCAATTACGAGCAGTACTTC.

This chain joins TRBV9 and TRBJ2-7, with TRBD2 matching over 14 bases. Germline trimming cut 4 bases from V and 5 bases from J; bases unmatched to any gene: 8. Germline V gene lookup returns CDR1 SGDLS and CDR2 YYNGEE. This CDR3 has 16 residues. The CDR3 reads CASSFGLAGGVDEQYF. CDR3 DNA sequence: TGTGCCAGCAGCTTTGGACTAGCGGGAGGTGTGGACGAGCAGTACTTC.

The rearrangement links TRBV28 to TRBJ2-3, with a weak D call TRBD2 (5 bases). V was trimmed by 2 bases and J by 7 bases, leaving 13 bases between them. The CDR3 runs to 14 residues. CDR1 and CDR2 from the germline V gene are MDHEN and SYDVKM. For the CDR3, the DNA is TGTGCCAGCAGTTTACACCAGACGGGATATACGCAGTATTTT. Protein sequence: CASSLHQTGYTQYF.

The rearrangement uses TRBV5-4 and TRBJ1-4; 9 bases line up with TRBD1. Germline trimming cut 0 bases from V and 1 base from J; bases unmatched to any gene: 1. The CDR3 extends over 16 amino acids. Germline V gene data show CDR1 as SGHNT and CDR2 as YYREEE (reference sequence). CDR3 protein: CASSLDRGQTNEKLFF. The CDR3 DNA reads TGTGCCAGCAGCTTGGACAGGGGGCAAACTAATGAAAAACTGTTTTTT.

This chain connects TRBV6-6 to TRBJ2-7; D uncertain. The V end lost 3 bases, the J end lost 5 bases, and 5 bases lay between the germline ends. The CDR3 is made up of 11 amino acids. Germline V gene data show CDR1 as MNHNY and CDR2 as SVGAGI (reference sequence). The CDR3 DNA reads TGTGCCAGCAGTTATCAGGACGAGCAGTACTTC. Protein: CASSYQDEQYF.

This chain links TRBV9 with TRBJ2-7; TRBD2 agrees at 10 bases. V trimming: 4 bases; J trimming: 4 bases; junction bases outside the gene matches: 5. CDR1 SGDLS and CDR2 YYNGEE come from the germline V gene. This CDR3 has 14 residues. The CDR3 spells CASSLGTSDYEQYF. The CDR3 nucleotides are TGTGCCAGCAGCCTCGGGACTAGCGATTACGAGCAGTACTTC.

V gene TRBV28 combines with J gene TRBJ1-1, with D perhaps TRBD1 (5 bases). The CDR3 is 15 residues long. Germline V gene sequence: CDR1 MDHEN, CDR2 SYDVKM. The germline V and J ends were trimmed by 2 bases and 0 bases, with 10 bases remaining between them. The CDR3 here is CASSLADTLNTEAFF. CDR3 DNA: TGTGCCAGCAGTTTAGCGGACACTCTGAACACTGAAGCTTTCTTT.

The CDR3 DNA is TGTGCCAGCAGTTACTCGCCAGGGATGACCTACGAGCAGTACTTC. Its protein product is CASSYSPGMTYEQYF. The rearrangement uses TRBV6-5 and TRBJ2-7; TRBD1 might be the D (5 bases). V was pared by 0 bases and J by 2 bases, with 11 bases between. This CDR3 spans 15 amino acids. Germline V gives CDR1 MNHEY, CDR2 SVGAGI.

This clone turned up a few times. The chain couples TRBV6-1 to TRBJ1-1; D not resolved. The V end lost 2 bases, the J end lost 4 bases, and 11 bases lay between the germline ends. The V gene's germline CDR1 is MNHNS and CDR2 SASEGT. The CDR3 spans 14 residues. CDR3 amino acids: CASSESAESTEAFF. The CDR3 DNA follows: TGTGCCAGCAGTGAAAGCGCTGAGAGCACTGAAGCTTTCTTT.

This chain connects TRBV7-9 to TRBJ1-1; perhaps TRBD1 as D (6 bases). Trimming took 6 bases from V and 0 from J, leaving 14 bases between them. Germline V CDR1 and CDR2: SEHNR, FQNEAQ (reference sequence). The CDR3 loop spans 15 amino acids. CDR3 nucleotides: TGTGCCAGCAGGGCAGGGGTTATGGTGAACACTGAAGCTTTCTTT. Translating gives CASRAGVMVNTEAFF. Full variable domain (outside the CDR3, taken from reference TRBV7-9 and TRBJ1-1): DTGVSQNPRHKITKRGQNVTFRCDPISEHNRLYWYRQTLGQGPEFLTYFQNEAQLEKSRLLSDRFSAERPKGSFSTLEIQRTEQGDSAMYLCASRAGVMVNTEAFFGQGTRLTVV.

The rearrangement uses TRBV4-3 and TRBJ2-7, with TRBD2 as a possible D gene (6 bases). The CDR3 is 15 residues long. Trimming left V 0 bases short and J 1 base short, with 10 bases between. Germline CDR1 reads LGHNA; CDR2 reads YSLEER. The DNA for the CDR3 is TGCGCCAGCAGCCAAGATTTGGGGGGATCCTACGAGCAGTACTTC. Protein product: CASSQDLGGSYEQYF.

This chain uses TRBV7-6 with TRBJ1-1; the D is unclear. Germline CDR1 SGHVS, CDR2 FNYEAQ. CDR3 size: 14 residues. The germline V and J ends were trimmed by 0 bases and 5 bases, with 10 bases remaining between them. The CDR3 nucleotides are TGTGCCAGCAGCTTAGCTGGTCCGGGGACTGAAGCTTTCTTT. Translation gives CASSLAGPGTEAFF.

The V gene is TRBV16, the J gene TRBJ2-3, with TRBD1 matching over 9 bases. Germline trimming cut 3 bases from V and 2 bases from J; bases unmatched to any gene: 6. Germline V lookup: CDR1 KGHSY, CDR2 FQNENV. This CDR3 spans 16 amino acids. CDR3 in DNA: TGTGCCAGCAGCCATTCCGGGACAGGGAACACAGATACGCAGTATTTT. Translating it yields CASSHSGTGNTDTQYF. Full variable domain (remainder filled in from reference TRBV16 and TRBJ2-3): GEEVAQTPKHLVRGEGQKAKLYCAPIKGHSYVFWYQQVLKNEFKFLISFQNENVFDETGMPKERFSAKCLPNSPCSLEIQATKLEDSAVYFCASSHSGTGNTDTQYFGPGTRLTVL.

The chain has TRBV6-1 and TRBJ2-3; 9 positions match TRBD2. The CDR3 has 17 amino acids. After removal of 2 bases from V and 4 bases from J, the junction contained 10 bases not matched to a gene. CDR1 is MNHNS and CDR2 is SASEGT in the germline V gene. CDR3 coding DNA: TGTGCCAGCAGTGAACTCTTAGCGGGAGATGGGTCAGATACGCAGTATTTT. It specifies CASSELLAGDGSDTQYF.